The present T cell receptor (beta chain) was sequenced within a study of T cells after yellow fever vaccination. This clonotype was found many times. One entry per CDR3 protein, called by TCRdb with MiXCR from the 5' RACE reads. The profile shows 160,000 or so distinct CDR3 sequences, less than 9% of them singletons. The material was CD4+ T cells sorted from PBMCs, obtained 5 days after the first yellow fever vaccination. This clonotype was sampled from a man between 18 and 29 years old who received the YFV17D yellow fever vaccine.

The CDR3 loop reads CASSPRGAYSYEQYV. The CDR3 coding sequence is TGTGCCAGCAGCCCCCGGGGGGCATACAGCTACGAGCAGTACGTC. This rearrangement joins TRBV11-2 to TRBJ2-7; D is possibly TRBD2 (7 bases). In germline, CDR1 is SGHAT, CDR2 FQNNGV. CDR3 length equals 15 residues. The V and J ends lost 5 bases and 3 bases respectively, with 17 bases between them.